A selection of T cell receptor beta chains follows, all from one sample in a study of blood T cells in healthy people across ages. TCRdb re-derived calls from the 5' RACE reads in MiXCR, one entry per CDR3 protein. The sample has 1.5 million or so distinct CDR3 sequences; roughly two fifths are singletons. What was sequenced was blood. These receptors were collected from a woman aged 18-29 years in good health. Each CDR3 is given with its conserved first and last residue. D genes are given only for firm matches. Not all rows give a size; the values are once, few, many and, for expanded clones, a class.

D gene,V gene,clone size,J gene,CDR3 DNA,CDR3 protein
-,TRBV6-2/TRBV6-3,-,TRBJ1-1,TGTGCCAGCAGTTACGGCCGGGGCTCGGACACTGAAGCTTTCTTT,CASSYGRGSDTEAFF
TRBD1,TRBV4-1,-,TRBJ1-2,TGCGCCAGCAGCCAAGTTTCGACAGGGGGGAACTATGGCTACACCTTC,CASSQVSTGGNYGYTF
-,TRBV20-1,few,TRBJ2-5,TGCAGTGCTAGCTGGCAGGAACAAGAGACCCAGTACTTC,CSASWQEQETQYF
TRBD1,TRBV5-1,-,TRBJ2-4,TGCGCCAGCAGCTTGGCCGAGGGGGCCGTCAAAAACATTCAGTACTTC,CASSLAEGAVKNIQYF
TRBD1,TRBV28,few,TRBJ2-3,TGTGCCAGCAGCTCATTTACCGGGACAGGGGGCACAGATACGCAGTATTTT,CASSSFTGTGGTDTQYF
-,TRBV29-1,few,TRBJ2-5,TGCAGCACCAGGTTAGAGACCCAGTACTTC,CSTRLETQYF
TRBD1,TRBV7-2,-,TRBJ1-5,TGTGCCAGCAGCTCCCGTTCAGGGGGCGCCCAGCCCCAGCATTTT,CASSSRSGGAQPQHF
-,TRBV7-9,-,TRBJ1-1,TGTGCCAGCACCAGGACACTGAACACTGAAGCTTTCTTT,CASTRTLNTEAFF
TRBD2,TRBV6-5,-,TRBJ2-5,TGTGCCAGCAGTGGTCCGGGAGGGCAGGGGCAGTACTTC,CASSGPGGQGQYF
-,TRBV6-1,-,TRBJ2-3,TGTGCCAGCAGTGTGGACAGACTCACAGATACGCAGTATTTT,CASSVDRLTDTQYF
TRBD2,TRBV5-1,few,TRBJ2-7,TGCGCCAGCAGCCCTGGCGGGGCTAGCGGAAAGTACGAGCAGTACTTC,CASSPGGASGKYEQYF
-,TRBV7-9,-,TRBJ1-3,TGTGCCAGCAGCTTAGGCGGGGCCCGCTCTGGAAACACCATATATTTT,CASSLGGARSGNTIYF
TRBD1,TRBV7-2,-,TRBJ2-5,TGTGCCAGCAGCCCCAGGACAGGGAAAATGTACTTC,CASSPRTGKMYF
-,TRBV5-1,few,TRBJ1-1,TGCGCCAGCAGCTTGACAGGGCCTTCACCTGAAGCTTTCTTT,CASSLTGPSPEAFF
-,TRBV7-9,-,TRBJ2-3,TGTGCCAGCAGGGCGGCTAGCAGACTCACAGATACGCAGTATTTT,CASRAASRLTDTQYF
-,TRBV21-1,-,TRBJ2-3,TGTGCCAGCAGCAAAGGCAAGGGAGACAGGGAGGCCACAGAGACGCAGTATTTT,CASSKGKGDREATETQYF
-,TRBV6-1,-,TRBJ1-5,TGTGCCAGCTCGTCAGGGCGGGGGGGTCAGCCCCAGCATTTT,CASSSGRGGQPQHF
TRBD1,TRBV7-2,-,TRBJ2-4,TGTGCCAGCAGCTTAGTTGGGACAGGGGGCGCGGGAGCCAAAAACATTCAGTACTTC,CASSLVGTGGAGAKNIQYF
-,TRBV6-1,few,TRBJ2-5,TGTGCCAGCAGTGGACACCGACAGGCGGGGGTAAAAGAGACCCAGTACTTC,CASSGHRQAGVKETQYF
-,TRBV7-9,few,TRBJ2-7,TGTGCCAGCAGCTCCCTAGCTAGTCCCTTTTACGAGCAGTACTTC,CASSSLASPFYEQYF
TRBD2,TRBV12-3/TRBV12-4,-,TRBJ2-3,TGTGCCAGCAGCAACCGAATAGCGGGGGGGGAACTAGGCACAGATACGGAGTATTTT,CASSNRIAGGELGTDTEYF
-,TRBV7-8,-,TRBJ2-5,TGTGCCAGCAGCTTAGTGGCAGGAAACAATGAGCAGTACTTC,CASSLVAGNNEQYF
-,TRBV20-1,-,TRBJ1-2,TGCAGTGCCGCATTGACGGGAAACTTAGCTAGCTACACCTTC,CSAALTGNLASYTF
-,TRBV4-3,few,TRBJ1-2,TGCGCCAGCAGCCAAGAAAACAGGAACTATGGCTACACCTTC,CASSQENRNYGYTF
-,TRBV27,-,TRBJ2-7,TGTGCCATCCATCCAGGGTCCTACGAGCAGTACTTC,CAIHPGSYEQYF
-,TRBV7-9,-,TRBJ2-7,TGTGCCAGCAGCTTAGTTTCCACAGGGATGGGTGACGAGCAGTACTTC,CASSLVSTGMGDEQYF
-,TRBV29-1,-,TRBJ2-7,TGCAGCGTTGGACAGGGACTGGGGTACGAGCAGTACTTC,CSVGQGLGYEQYF
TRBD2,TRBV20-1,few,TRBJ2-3,TGCAGTGCTAGCCGTCTAGCGGGAAAGGTTAGCACAGATACGCAGTATTTT,CSASRLAGKVSTDTQYF
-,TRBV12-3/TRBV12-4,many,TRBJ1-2,TGTGCCAGCAGTTATACCGGGCCCTCATACACCTTC,CASSYTGPSYTF
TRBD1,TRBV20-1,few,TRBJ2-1,TGCAGTGCTAGAGATCAACAGGGGGCAAGCTCCTACAATGAGCAGTTCTTC,CSARDQQGASSYNEQFF
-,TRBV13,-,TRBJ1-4,TGTGCCAGCAGCTTAGGACTCGACAATGAAAAACTGTTTTTT,CASSLGLDNEKLFF
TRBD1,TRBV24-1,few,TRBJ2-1,TGTGCCACCAGTGACCCAGGGACAGGGGGCGGTGAGCAGTTCTTC,CATSDPGTGGGEQFF
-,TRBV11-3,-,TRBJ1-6,TGTGCCAGCAGCGTAGTGGGGGATTCACCCCTCCACTTT,CASSVVGDSPLHF
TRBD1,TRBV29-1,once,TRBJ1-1,TGCAGCGTTGAAGATTGGAGCCGGGACAGGGTTGGTGAAGCTTTCTTT,CSVEDWSRDRVGEAFF
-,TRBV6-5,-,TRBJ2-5,TGTGCCAGCAGCCGCAGCCCGGGGAGCTACCAAGAGACCCAGTACTTC,CASSRSPGSYQETQYF